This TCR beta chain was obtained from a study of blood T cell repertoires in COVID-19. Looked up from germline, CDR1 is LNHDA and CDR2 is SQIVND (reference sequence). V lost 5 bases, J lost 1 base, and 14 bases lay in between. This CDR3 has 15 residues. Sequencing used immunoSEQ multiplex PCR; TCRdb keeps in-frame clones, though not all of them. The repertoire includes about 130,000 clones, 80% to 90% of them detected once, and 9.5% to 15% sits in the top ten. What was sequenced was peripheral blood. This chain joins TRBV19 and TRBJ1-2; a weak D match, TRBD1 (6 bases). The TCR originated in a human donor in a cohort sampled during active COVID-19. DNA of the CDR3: TGTGCCAGTAGTCTCTGGACAGCCGTTAACTATGGCTACACCTTC. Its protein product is CASSLWTAVNYGYTF.